This T cell receptor beta chain was sequenced during a study of beta chain features in type 1 diabetes. Points from the study as a whole: Any role of HLA type in TCRB rearrangement remained unresolved here.

Notes on this clone: The antigen remains unidentified.

The CDR3 runs to 16 residues. Germline V gives CDR1 SGDLS, CDR2 YYNGEE. Trimming removed 5 bases at V and 3 bases at J, with 20 bases between. Sequenced material consisted of expressed TCRB transcripts (all of the isolated RNA was reverse transcribed). Sequencing used immunoSEQ multiplex PCR; TCRdb keeps in-frame clones, though not all of them. The sample includes about 620,000 clones, 15% to 18% of them seen just once. Sequenced input: naive CD4+ T cells from blood. V usage is TRBV9 and J usage is TRBJ1-1; D gene uncertain. The sequence was collected from a man between 18 and 35 years old in good health. The CDR3 reads CASSRTRGLTDTEAFF. The DNA for the CDR3 is TGTGCCAGCAGTAGAACCCGTGGACTAACGGACACTGAAGCTTTCTTT.